A single sample gave rise to the 15 T cell receptor beta chains below, sequenced in a study of blood T cells in healthy people across ages. Next came a second PCR, run for roughly 6 to 11 cycles, which used a sample-barcoded 5' primer along with a J-beta primer mix. TCRdb reprocessed the 5' RACE reads via MiXCR and lists one record per CDR3 protein. The repertoire holds about 1.7 million distinct CDR3 sequences, with 28% as singletons. Sequenced input: blood. Receptor source: a woman between 25 and 40 years old in good health.

This clonotype has a handful of counts. This chain connects TRBV12-3 or TRBV12-4 to TRBJ1-2; a weak D match, TRBD1 (5 bases). CDR3 length equals 14 residues. The V end lost 6 bases, the J end lost 7 bases, and 18 bases lay between the germline ends. The CDR3 here is CASSSTGLVGGYTF. CDR3 sequence (DNA): TGTGCCAGCAGCTCTACAGGTTTGGTGGGTGGCTACACCTTC.

Comment on this clonotype: The conserved final phenylalanine or tryptophan is absent from the CDR3, which likely points to a read error. This chain joins TRBV29-1 and TRBJ2-7; weak D call: TRBD2 (5 bases). The germline CDR1 and CDR2 sequences are SQVTM and ANQGSEA. CDR3 length: 13 residues. The V end was cut by 6 bases, the J end by 3 bases, with 15 bases between. CDR3 bases: TGCAGCGTACCTAGAGCCGGAGGCTACGAGCAGTACTTA. The encoded protein is CSVPRAGGYEQYL.

This clonotype was counted between two and nine times. The chain joins TRBV20-1 to TRBJ1-1; tentative D call: TRBD1 (5 bases). The germline V gene has CDR1 DFQATT and CDR2 SNEGSKA (reference sequence). Trimming removed 6 bases from V and 11 bases from J, with 16 bases in between. This CDR3 is built from 11 residues. CDR3 sequence reads: CSASVGRVAFF. As DNA, the CDR3 is TGCAGTGCCTCAGTGGGGCGGGTTGCTTTCTTT.

The chain links TRBV5-1 to TRBJ1-2, with 10 nucleotides matching TRBD1. Germline assignment: CDR1 SGHRS and CDR2 YFSETQ. The CDR3 is made up of 14 amino acids. V gave up 5 bases and J gave up 7 bases; unmatched junction bases: 8. The chain's CDR3 is CASRHDRGRVGYTF. CDR3 nucleotide sequence: TGCGCCAGCAGGCACGACAGGGGGCGAGTTGGCTACACCTTC. Using reference TRBV5-1 and TRBJ1-2 for the parts outside the CDR3, the full variable domain is KAGVTQTPRYLIKTRGQQVTLSCSPISGHRSVSWYQQTPGQGLQFLFEYFSETQRNKGNFPGRFSGRQFSNSRSEMNVSTLELGDSALYLCASRHDRGRVGYTFGSGTRLTVV.

The chain links TRBV29-1 to TRBJ1-6, with 7 bases aligning to TRBD1. From germline, CDR1 is SQVTM and CDR2 ANQGSEA. The CDR3 runs to 13 residues. V gave up 6 bases and J gave up 6 bases; unmatched junction bases: 5. CDR3 protein: CSVGDSRNSPLHF. CDR3 in DNA: TGCAGCGTGGGGGACAGTCGTAATTCACCCCTCCACTTT.

This chain joins TRBV5-1 and TRBJ1-1, with a possible D match to TRBD1 (5 bases). The CDR3 covers 16 residues. Trimming cost V 5 bases and J 0 bases, with 17 bases left between them. The V gene's germline CDR1 is SGHRS and CDR2 YFSETQ. CDR3 sequence: CASRQNPGQLNTEAFF. As DNA, the CDR3 is TGCGCCAGCAGACAAAATCCGGGGCAGTTGAACACTGAAGCTTTCTTT.

This clonotype turned up a few times. This sequence joins TRBV6-5 and TRBJ1-6; D uncertain. Trimming stripped 0 bases from V and 2 bases from J, with 11 bases between. The CDR3 is 17 residues long. From germline, CDR1 is MNHEY and CDR2 SVGAGI. For the CDR3, the DNA is TGTGCCAGCAGTTACTCGTCACGGAGAACCTATAATTCACCCCTCCACTTT. This gives the protein CASSYSSRRTYNSPLHF.

The sample holds many counts of this clonotype. The gene calls are TRBV6-5 and TRBJ2-7, with 10 nucleotides matching TRBD1. V gave up 5 bases and J gave up 0 bases; unmatched junction bases: 7. Germline V lookup: CDR1 MNHEY, CDR2 SVGAGI. The CDR3 is made up of 16 amino acids. The CDR3 loop reads CASSPGTGAGSYEQYF. The CDR3 DNA sequence: TGTGCCAGCAGTCCCGGGACAGGGGCCGGCTCCTACGAGCAGTACTTC.

The J gene is TRBJ2-1, the V gene TRBV7-8; 13 nucleotides line up with TRBD2. V was pared by 7 bases and J by 14 bases, with 11 bases of the junction left unmatched. The CDR3 is made up of 14 amino acids. Germline CDR1 is SGHVS and CDR2 is FQNEAQ. The chain's CDR3 is CASTPTSGREGKFF. The CDR3 DNA reads TGTGCCAGCACCCCAACTAGCGGGAGGGAGGGCAAGTTCTTC.

This clonotype was recorded many times. This rearrangement joins TRBV10-3 to TRBJ1-6; 7 nucleotides line up with TRBD1. V shed 2 bases and J 5 bases; nucleotides not matched to a gene: 6. Germline CDR1 reads ENHRY; CDR2 reads SYGVKD. CDR3 length: 16 residues. This CDR3 is CAISETTGVNNSPLHF. DNA of the CDR3: TGTGCCATCAGTGAGACAACAGGGGTGAATAATTCACCCCTCCACTTT.

The chain is built from TRBV2 and TRBJ2-1, with D unclear. CDR1 is SNHLY and CDR2 is FYNNEI in the germline V gene. CDR3 size: 16 residues. The V gene lost 3 bases and the J gene lost 5 bases, with 17 bases spanning the gap. Here the CDR3 reads CASSDMRPRTHNEQFF. The CDR3 DNA follows: TGTGCCAGCAGTGACATGCGGCCCCGGACCCACAATGAGCAGTTCTTC.

Turning to this clonotype: Since a much larger clone is just one base distant, this may be a read error. The gene calls are TRBV10-3 and TRBJ2-7; D may be TRBD2 (5 bases). The CDR3 is made up of 11 amino acids. V lost 7 bases to trimming and J lost 6 bases, with 10 bases between them. Germline V CDR1 and CDR2: ENHRY, SYGVKD. The CDR3 DNA is TGTGCCATCATGTGGGAGAGCGAGCAGTACTTC. It is translated as CAIMWESEQYF.

Written as DNA, the CDR3 is TGTGCCAGCAGTTACTCCGCGGCGCTAGCGGGGCTACAAGAGACCCAGTACTTC. Translating it yields CASSYSAALAGLQETQYF. This chain connects TRBV6-5 to TRBJ2-5, with 9 bases that match TRBD2. Per germline, CDR1 MNHEY and CDR2 SVGAGI. The V segment lost 0 bases and the J segment 2 bases; nucleotides outside the gene matches: 10. This CDR3 contains 18 residues.

This clonotype turned up a few times. The chain joins TRBV3-1 to TRBJ1-5; D not certain. The germline gives CDR1 LGHDT, CDR2 YNNKEL (reference sequence). CDR3 length: 16 amino acids. Trimming pared 4 bases from V and 2 bases from J, leaving 15 bases between. The CDR3 loop reads CASSRGLVDGNQPQHF. In nucleotides, the CDR3 is TGTGCCAGCAGCCGTGGATTGGTGGACGGCAATCAGCCCCAGCATTTT.

The chain carries TRBV6-5 and TRBJ2-1; D is perhaps TRBD2 (5 bases). Germline V CDR1 and CDR2: MNHEY, SVGAGI. The CDR3 is 14 amino acids. Deletions cut 11 bases from V and 5 bases from J, with 19 bases between. The CDR3 DNA follows: TGTGCCGGCACTAGGAGGCCGAACAACAATGAGCAGTTCTTC. Residues: CAGTRRPNNNEQFF.